This T cell receptor (beta chain) was obtained from a study of cytomegalovirus exposure and HLA in healthy donors. Study at large: Unique TCR beta sequences numbering around 110 million came from 150 million to 200 million T cells in an earlier analysis.

Whole-study results and caveats: Earlier analysis looked at TCR beta V segments, and most were productive about 87% or about 30% of the time. A later analysis associated 15,000 to 20,000 TCR beta sequences with HLA alleles at a 0.05 false discovery rate. It was likely that a cluster of highly shared sequence variants was a sequencing artifact.

The CDR3 spans 15 residues. Germline trimming cut 0 bases from V and 1 base from J; bases unmatched to any gene: 3. Germline CDR1 SGHNT, CDR2 YYREEE (reference sequence). The study ran its PCR with 60 Vbeta and 13 Jbeta primers. TCRdb keeps only in-frame clones here, not all; method: immunoSEQ multiplex PCR. There are over 150,000 clones in the sample; 80% occur only once, and 1.3% lies in the top ten. A remark on this clone: Antigen specificity is unknown.

This receptor was taken from a woman between 45 and 65 years old in good health and CMV-seronegative. What was sequenced was PBMCs. This sequence joins TRBV5-4 and TRBJ2-5, with 7 bases matching TRBD2. Here the CDR3 reads CASSLAPSGQETQYF. The CDR3 coding sequence is TGTGCCAGCAGCTTGGCTCCTAGCGGCCAAGAGACCCAGTACTTC.